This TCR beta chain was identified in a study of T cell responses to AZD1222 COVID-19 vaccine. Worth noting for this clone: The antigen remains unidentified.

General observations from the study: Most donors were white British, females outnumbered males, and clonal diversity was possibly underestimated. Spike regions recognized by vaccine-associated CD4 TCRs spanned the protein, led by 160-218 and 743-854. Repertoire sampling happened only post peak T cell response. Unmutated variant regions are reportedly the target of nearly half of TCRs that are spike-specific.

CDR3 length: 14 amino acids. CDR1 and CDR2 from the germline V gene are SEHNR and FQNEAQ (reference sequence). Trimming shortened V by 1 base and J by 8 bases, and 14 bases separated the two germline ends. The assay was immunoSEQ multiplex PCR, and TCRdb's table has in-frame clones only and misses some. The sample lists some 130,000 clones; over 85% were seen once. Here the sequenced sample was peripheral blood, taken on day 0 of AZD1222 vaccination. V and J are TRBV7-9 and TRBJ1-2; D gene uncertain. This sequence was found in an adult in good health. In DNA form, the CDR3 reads TGTGCCAGCAGCTTAGTGTCGGGGATCGACGGCTACACCTTC. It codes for CASSLVSGIDGYTF.